Below are 32 T cell receptor beta chains sequenced from a single sample in a study of cytomegalovirus exposure and HLA in healthy donors. Primers: 60 Vbeta forward and 13 Jbeta reverse. Data came from immunoSEQ multiplex PCR; TCRdb stores just in-frame clones and leaves some out. The sample gives 110,000 or so clones, roughly two thirds of which show up once; about 8.3% is in the top ten. The sequenced sample was PBMCs. Every receptor here comes from a man younger than 35 in good health and CMV-seropositive.

A single count supports this clone. The rearrangement links TRBV4-1 to TRBJ2-1; 8 bases match TRBD2. CDR1 is MGHRA, CDR2 YSYEKL, per germline. V shed 3 bases and J 7 bases; nucleotides not matched to a gene: 8. The CDR3 loop spans 15 amino acids. CDR3: CASSQSGTRRNEQFF. In DNA, the CDR3 is TGCGCCAGCAGCCAGTCCGGGACTAGGCGTAATGAGCAGTTCTTC.

This chain uses TRBV7-3 with TRBJ2-1; D may be TRBD2 (5 bases). V was cut by 2 bases and J by 6 bases, with 14 bases left in between. Germline CDR1 reads SGHTA; CDR2 reads FQGTGA. CDR3 length equals 15 residues. The CDR3 coding sequence is TGTGCCAGCAGCTTACTTCTGGGGAGAGCCAATGAGCAGTTCTTC. Translating gives CASSLLLGRANEQFF.

The chain couples TRBV7-2 to TRBJ2-5, with D possibly being TRBD2 (6 bases). Germline CDR1 is SGHTA and CDR2 is FQGNSA. The CDR3 runs 14 residues. Trimming took off 5 bases at V and 5 bases at J, with 15 bases between the two ends. The CDR3 is CASSRGWGGETQYF. The CDR3 region has the DNA TGTGCCAGCAGCCGGGGGTGGGGTGGCGAGACCCAGTACTTC.

The genes are TRBV5-1 and TRBJ1-2, with unresolved D. The CDR3 is 15 amino acids. Trimming removed 1 base at V and 4 bases at J, with 14 bases between. Germline V lookup: CDR1 SGHRS, CDR2 YFSETQ. The CDR3 sequence is CASSLSSGTLYGYTF. The CDR3 region has the DNA TGCGCCAGCAGCTTGAGTAGCGGCACCCTCTATGGCTACACCTTC.

The CDR3 DNA follows: TGTGCCAGCAGCCGAGGGACAGTTGGGACCCAGTACTTC. It encodes CASSRGTVGTQYF. The V call is TRBV7-2, the J call TRBJ2-5; 7 nucleotides agree with TRBD1. Germline CDR1 reads SGHTA; CDR2 reads FQGNSA. Losses at the gene ends were 5 bases for V and 7 bases for J; bases not matched to a gene: 7. This CDR3 is built from 13 residues.

The chain couples TRBV10-3 to TRBJ2-3; D may be TRBD2 (5 bases). V lost 7 bases and J 0 bases, leaving 8 bases between the germline ends. This CDR3 contains 13 residues. CDR1 and CDR2 from the germline V gene are ENHRY and SYGVKD. The CDR3 is CAITPGSTDTQYF. In nucleotides, the CDR3 is TGTGCCATCACCCCGGGGAGCACAGATACGCAGTATTTT.

This chain connects TRBV12-5 to TRBJ2-1; weak D call: TRBD1 (6 bases). Germline V gene sequence: CDR1 LGHNT, CDR2 FRNRAP. Trimming took 0 bases from V and 2 from J, leaving 14 bases between them. This CDR3 is 17 amino acids long. CDR3 amino acids: CASGLVIQGFAYNEQFF. DNA for the CDR3: TGTGCTAGTGGTTTGGTAATACAGGGCTTTGCCTACAATGAGCAGTTCTTC.

The V call is TRBV7-9, the J call TRBJ2-5, with TRBD1 matching 11 bases. CDR3 size: 14 residues. V lost 5 bases and J lost 7; bases outside the gene matches: 6. Per germline, CDR1 SEHNR and CDR2 FQNEAQ (reference sequence). The CDR3 spells CASSPGTGGGTQYF. The CDR3 nucleotides are TGTGCCAGCAGCCCCGGGACAGGGGGAGGGACCCAGTACTTC. Full variable domain (missing parts from reference TRBV7-9 and TRBJ2-5): DTGVSQNPRHKITKRGQNVTFRCDPISEHNRLYWYRQTLGQGPEFLTYFQNEAQLEKSRLLSDRFSAERPKGSFSTLEIQRTEQGDSAMYLCASSPGTGGGTQYFGPGTRLLVL.

This chain uses TRBV6-4 with TRBJ2-5; weak D call: TRBD2 (5 bases). CDR1 and CDR2 from the germline V gene are MRHNA and SNTAGT. The CDR3 covers 15 residues. Trimming took 5 bases from V and 4 from J, leaving 17 bases between them. CDR3 residues: CASSRDMGWGETQYF. DNA for the CDR3: TGTGCCAGCAGTCGGGATATGGGATGGGGAGAGACCCAGTACTTC.

This sequence joins TRBV6-5 and TRBJ2-1; TRBD2 matches 9 bases. V shed 7 bases and J 9 bases; nucleotides not matched to a gene: 10. This CDR3 is built from 14 residues. Per germline, CDR1 MNHEY and CDR2 SVGAGI. DNA for the CDR3: TGTGCCAGCACCTATAACCTGGGACTAGCTGAGCAGTTCTTC. Protein product: CASTYNLGLAEQFF.

This rearrangement joins TRBV7-9 to TRBJ1-5; 11 nucleotides line up with TRBD1. The CDR3 is 14 amino acids. V lost 5 bases and J lost 7; bases outside the gene matches: 4. Germline V gene data show CDR1 as SEHNR and CDR2 as FQNEAQ (reference sequence). The CDR3, as DNA: TGTGCCAGCAGCCAGGGGACAGGGGGACAGCCCCAGCATTTT. Its translation is CASSQGTGGQPQHF.

CDR3 region: CASSGGVRGELFF. The CDR3 region has the DNA TGTGCCAGCAGCGGAGGGGTTCGCGGGGAGCTGTTTTTT. The chain recombines TRBV6-1 with TRBJ2-2; D possibly corresponds to TRBD2 (6 bases). V dropped 6 bases and J dropped 7 bases, with 12 bases sitting between them. Germline CDR1 MNHNS, CDR2 SASEGT. The CDR3 covers 13 residues.

The V gene is TRBV28, the J gene TRBJ1-4; weak D call: TRBD1 (5 bases). Germline assignment: CDR1 MDHEN and CDR2 SYDVKM. CDR3 length equals 13 residues. Trimming left V 5 bases short and J 7 bases short, with 11 bases between. CDR3 nucleotide sequence: TGTGCCAGCAGTATCCGGGGGGGTGAAAAACTGTTTTTT. Amino acid sequence: CASSIRGGEKLFF.

This clone was seen a handful of times. This rearrangement joins TRBV29-1 to TRBJ1-2; D unclear. The CDR3 runs to 13 residues. Trimming removed 0 bases from V and 0 bases from J, with 5 bases in between. Germline loops: CDR1 SQVTM, CDR2 ANQGSEA. DNA for the CDR3: TGCAGCGTTGAAGATATAGCTAACTATGGCTACACCTTC. It is translated as CSVEDIANYGYTF. The full variable domain, in which reference TRBV29-1 and TRBJ1-2 provide the parts outside the CDR3, is SAVISQKPSRDICQRGTSLTIQCQVDSQVTMMFWYRQQPGQSLTLIATANQGSEATYESGFVIDKFPISRPNLTFSTLTVSNMSPEDSSIYLCSVEDIANYGYTFGSGTRLTVV.

The chain links TRBV18 to TRBJ1-6, with 11 bases lining up with TRBD1. Germline V lookup: CDR1 KGHSH, CDR2 LQKENI. Unmatched junction bases numbered 3, after V lost 1 base and J lost 7 bases. CDR3 length equals 16 residues. CDR3 DNA sequence: TGTGCCAGCTCACCACGCGGGGACAGGGGGAATTCACCCCTCCACTTT. Amino acids: CASSPRGDRGNSPLHF.

In this sample, this clone turned up a few times. This chain links TRBV5-1 with TRBJ1-1; 8 bases align to TRBD1. V was clipped by 3 bases and J by 0 bases; unmatched bases: 13. This CDR3 is built from 18 residues. The germline V gene has CDR1 SGHRS and CDR2 YFSETQ. As DNA, the CDR3 is TGCGCCAGCAGCTGGGCTGGGCAGGGGGCTCTAATGAACACTGAAGCTTTCTTT. Protein: CASSWAGQGALMNTEAFF.

The V and J genes are TRBV28 and TRBJ1-4; D is uncertain. From germline, CDR1 is MDHEN and CDR2 SYDVKM. Trimming removed 6 bases from V and 8 bases from J, with 16 bases in between. This CDR3 is built from 14 residues. The CDR3 coding sequence is TGTGCCAGCAGGACGTCCCCGGGATCGGAAAAACTGTTTTTT. It translates to CASRTSPGSEKLFF.

V usage is TRBV11-2 and J usage is TRBJ1-1, with 7 bases identical to TRBD1. The CDR3 length is 15 residues. Per germline, CDR1 SGHAT and CDR2 FQNNGV. V shed 5 bases, J shed 0 bases, and the junction held 6 bases outside the gene matches. In nucleotides, the CDR3 is TGTGCCAGCAGCCTCCCGACAGGGTTGAACACTGAAGCTTTCTTT. Translation gives CASSLPTGLNTEAFF. Full variable domain (missing parts from reference TRBV11-2 and TRBJ1-1): EAGVAQSPRYKIIEKRQSVAFWCNPISGHATLYWYQQILGQGPKLLIQFQNNGVVDDSQLPKDRFSAERLKGVDSTLKIQPAKLEDSAVYLCASSLPTGLNTEAFFGQGTRLTVV.

This sequence joins TRBV30 and TRBJ1-6; 8 bases fit TRBD1. Trimming at V came to 4 bases and at J to 7 bases, leaving 3 bases not matched to a gene. This CDR3 has 13 residues. Germline CDR1 reads GTSNPN; CDR2 reads SVGIG (reference sequence). DNA for the CDR3: TGTGCCTGGACCCGACAGGGGAATTCACCCCTCCACTTT. It codes for CAWTRQGNSPLHF.

The rearrangement links TRBV2 to TRBJ2-3; 13 bases agree with TRBD2. Germline assignment: CDR1 SNHLY and CDR2 FYNNEI. This CDR3 is 15 amino acids long. After removal of 6 bases from V and 6 bases from J, the junction contained 6 bases not matched to a gene. The CDR3 nucleotides are TGTGCCAGCAGGCCGGGACTAGCGGGGACCGATACGCAGTATTTT. Amino acids: CASRPGLAGTDTQYF.

This clone was seen more than once but under ten times. The chain has TRBV27 and TRBJ2-7; 7 bases match TRBD1. The J segment lost 2 bases and the V segment lost 8 bases, leaving 6 bases of the junction unmatched. Germline CDR1 reads MNHEY; CDR2 reads SMNVEV (reference sequence). This CDR3 has 13 amino acids. The CDR3 nucleotides are TGTGCCAGCGGGAACAGGGGAGCCTACGAGCAGTACGTC. This codes for CASGNRGAYEQYV.

The gene calls are TRBV6-1 and TRBJ2-2; 9 nucleotides agree with TRBD2. The CDR3 covers 15 residues. The germline CDR1 and CDR2 sequences are MNHNS and SASEGT. J was trimmed by 2 bases and V by 5 bases; bases with no gene match: 3. DNA for the CDR3: TGTGCCAGCAGTCGGGGACTAGCAAACACCGGGGAGCTGTTTTTT. It yields the protein CASSRGLANTGELFF.

This clone was observed a handful of times. V is TRBV6-6 and J is TRBJ1-5; D is perhaps TRBD1 (5 bases). Germline V gene sequence: CDR1 MNHNY, CDR2 SVGAGI (reference sequence). The CDR3 totals 14 residues. Trimming cost V 2 bases and J 6 bases, with 11 bases left between them. CDR3 sequence (DNA): TGTGCCAGCAGTTACCGGGGGGAGGGTCAGCCCCAGCATTTT. Residues: CASSYRGEGQPQHF.

V usage is TRBV19 and J usage is TRBJ1-2, with a tentative D call TRBD1 (5 bases). V was cut by 4 bases and J by 3 bases, with 12 bases left in between. CDR1 LNHDA and CDR2 SQIVND come from the germline V gene (reference sequence). The CDR3 runs 14 residues. CDR3: CASSTGLSDYGYTF. CDR3 sequence (DNA): TGTGCCAGTAGTACAGGGTTATCGGACTATGGCTACACCTTC.

V and J are TRBV5-1 and TRBJ2-7; possible D gene TRBD1, 6 bases. The CDR3 has 13 amino acids. Germline CDR1 SGHRS, CDR2 YFSETQ. Trimming pared 1 base from V and 3 bases from J, leaving 8 bases between. CDR3 coding DNA: TGCGCCAGCAGCTTGTTGGACAGCTACGAGCAGTACTTC. This encodes CASSLLDSYEQYF.

The gene calls are TRBV2 and TRBJ2-2, with 10 bases aligning to TRBD1. V lost 6 bases and J lost 6; bases outside the gene matches: 4. The germline CDR1 and CDR2 sequences are SNHLY and FYNNEI. The CDR3 is made up of 14 amino acids. This CDR3 is CASRDRGSPGELFF. DNA for the CDR3: TGTGCCAGCAGGGACAGGGGGTCGCCCGGGGAGCTGTTTTTT.

V and J are TRBV15 and TRBJ2-4, with D tentatively TRBD1 (6 bases). The germline V gene encodes CDR1 LNHNV and CDR2 YYDKDF (reference sequence). The CDR3 totals 16 residues. The V end lost 2 bases, the J end lost 7 bases, and 18 bases lay between the germline ends. CDR3 in amino acids: CATSRNPVGRGNIQYF. DNA for the CDR3: TGTGCCACCAGCAGAAACCCGGTAGGAAGGGGGAACATTCAGTACTTC. Using reference TRBV15 and TRBJ2-4 for the parts outside the CDR3, the full variable domain is DAMVIQNPRYQVTQFGKPVTLSCSQTLNHNVMYWYQQKSSQAPKLLFHYYDKDFNNEADTPDNFQSRRPNTSFCFLDIRSPGLGDTAMYLCATSRNPVGRGNIQYFGAGTRLSVL.

The gene calls are TRBV27 and TRBJ2-1; possibly TRBD2 for D (6 bases). With 1 base removed from V and 6 bases from J, the gap between germline ends came to 7 bases. The CDR3 length is 13 residues. CDR1 MNHEY and CDR2 SMNVEV come from the germline V gene (reference sequence). The CDR3 DNA reads TGTGCCAGCAGTTTATTAGCGGCCAATGAGCAGTTCTTC. Protein product: CASSLLAANEQFF.

The gene calls are TRBV6-5 and TRBJ1-2; TRBD1 aligns across 8 bases. Germline lookup yields CDR1 MNHEY and CDR2 SVGAGI. V shed 5 bases and J 2 bases; nucleotides not matched to a gene: 1. CDR3 length equals 13 residues. CDR3 amino acids: CASSRQGNYGYTF. For the CDR3, the DNA is TGTGCCAGCAGTCGACAGGGGAACTATGGCTACACCTTC.

V gene TRBV2 combines with J gene TRBJ2-1; no definite D call. This CDR3 spans 15 amino acids. CDR1 is SNHLY, CDR2 FYNNEI, per germline. V lost 6 bases and J lost 0, with 12 bases in between. Here the CDR3 reads CASRRRGSSYNEQFF. CDR3 DNA: TGTGCCAGCAGACGCCGTGGCAGCTCCTACAATGAGCAGTTCTTC.

The CDR3 DNA sequence: TGTGCCATCAGTGAGCGACTAGCGGCCAACACCGGGGAGCTGTTTTTT. It encodes CAISERLAANTGELFF. V usage is TRBV10-3 and J usage is TRBJ2-2; 9 nucleotides align to TRBD2. The CDR3 runs 16 residues. CDR1 is ENHRY and CDR2 is SYGVKD in the germline V gene. V lost 2 bases and J lost 2; bases outside the gene matches: 3.

V gene TRBV6-1 combines with J gene TRBJ1-2; D unclear. CDR1 and CDR2 (germline): MNHNS, SASEGT. This CDR3 spans 13 amino acids. V was shortened by 6 bases and J by 5 bases, with 13 bases between the two germline ends. The CDR3 nucleotides are TGTGCCAGCAGCGAGCTTCACAGATATGGCTACACCTTC. Residues: CASSELHRYGYTF.